This is a list of T cell receptor beta chains from one sample in a study of identical twins. Via MiXCR, TCRdb re-called the 5' RACE reads, giving one row per CDR3 protein. This table has about 250,000 distinct CDR3 sequences, 6% to 8.5% appearing once. These data were also filed under a second study, of yellow fever vaccine responses in identical twins.

The sample taken for sequencing was CD8+ T cells sorted from blood. The receptors come from a woman between 18 and 29 years old in good health. CDR3s include the opening cysteine and the closing phenylalanine or tryptophan. The D gene is left open where the match is weak. Rows give clone size only sometimes, using once, few, many, or a class for an expanded clone.

j_gene: TRBJ2-7
abundance: -
v_gene: TRBV4-1
d_gene: -
CDR3nt: TGCGCCAGCAGCCAAGTCCCTTACAGCAGCTCCTACGAGCAGTACTTC
CDR3aa: CASSQVPYSSSYEQYF

j_gene: TRBJ2-3
abundance: many
v_gene: TRBV3-1
d_gene: TRBD1
CDR3nt: TGTGCCAGCAGCCAACAAATGGACAGGGGACTCACAGATACGCAGTATTTT
CDR3aa: CASSQQMDRGLTDTQYF

j_gene: TRBJ1-1
abundance: few
v_gene: TRBV7-9
d_gene: -
CDR3nt: TGTGCCAGCAGCTTTCCCGGACCTCAAGCTTTCTTT
CDR3aa: CASSFPGPQAFF

j_gene: TRBJ2-2
abundance: many
v_gene: TRBV29-1
d_gene: -
CDR3nt: TGCAGCGTTGAAGGCAGGGGGGCTGTAACCGGGGAGCTGTTTTTT
CDR3aa: CSVEGRGAVTGELFF

j_gene: TRBJ2-1
abundance: many
v_gene: TRBV20-1
d_gene: -
CDR3nt: TGCAGTGCTAAGGGGTTTTTGAGCGGATTAAACAATGAGCAGTTCTTC
CDR3aa: CSAKGFLSGLNNEQFF

j_gene: TRBJ2-4
abundance: many
v_gene: TRBV10-1
d_gene: -
CDR3nt: TGCGCCAGCAGCTTACTCCGACCGGGTGACATTCAGTACTTC
CDR3aa: CASSLLRPGDIQYF

j_gene: TRBJ2-7
abundance: few
v_gene: TRBV4-1
d_gene: -
CDR3nt: TGCGCCAGCAGCTCCCGGGACGTAGGCAACTACGAGCAGTACTTC
CDR3aa: CASSSRDVGNYEQYF

j_gene: TRBJ2-1
abundance: many
v_gene: TRBV10-2
d_gene: -
CDR3nt: TGCGCCAGCAGCATTCGACGGAGTGAGCAGTTCTTC
CDR3aa: CASSIRRSEQFF

j_gene: TRBJ2-1
abundance: few
v_gene: TRBV4-1
d_gene: TRBD2
CDR3nt: TGCGCCAGCAGCCAACTAGCGGGAGGGACTGAGCAGTTCTTC
CDR3aa: CASSQLAGGTEQFF

j_gene: TRBJ1-1
abundance: many
v_gene: TRBV7-9
d_gene: TRBD1
CDR3nt: TGTGCCAGCAGCCCGACCCAGGGGGGCACTGAAGCTTTCTTT
CDR3aa: CASSPTQGGTEAFF

j_gene: TRBJ1-1
abundance: -
v_gene: TRBV7-9
d_gene: -
CDR3nt: TGTGCCAGCAGCCCCCCACGGATGGAGGGTCGCACTGAAGCTTTCTTT
CDR3aa: CASSPPRMEGRTEAFF